This TCR beta chain appears in the sequencing data of a study of T cell repertoires in Merkel cell carcinoma (dated by TCRdb to the late 2010s). For the wider study: Patients with prior intralesional immunotherapy or systemic immune checkpoint blockade before the biopsy were excluded. To be included, a subject needed both a diagnosis of MCPyV-positive Merkel cell carcinoma and tumor-infiltrating lymphocytes that had been successfully expanded in vitro. Tetramer sorting, cloning and paired TCR sequencing of expanded tumor-infiltrating lymphocytes were first used to define MCPyV-specific clonotypes. What the research found in general, with its limitations: No normal tissue biopsies were studied.

The germline V gene supplies CDR1 ENHRY and CDR2 SYGVKD. The CDR3 measures 14 amino acids from cysteine to phenylalanine. The sequence is cut down to CDR3 DNA, 42 bases in frame from base 1. Comments on this clone: Its antigen is unknown. The junction differs from germline at one of its ends, possibly a read error.

Biopsy-confirmed MCPyV-positive Merkel cell carcinoma was present in the study subjects, and positive serum antibodies to T-antigen were found in every subject. More than five adjacent 10-micron frozen tumor sections were used for genomic DNA extraction without cell sorting or culture. Roughly 5 x 5 x 5 mm of tumor biopsy tissue was frozen in optimal cutting temperature compound. Hematoxylin and eosin scout sections confirmed abundant Merkel cell carcinoma and infiltrating cells in the frozen biopsy. TRB CDR3 sequencing and data processing of tumor genomic DNA were performed with the immunoSEQ assay. Drawn from immuneACCESS, this table holds only the in-frame rearrangements with V and J called that TCRdb kept. Clones are partly lost; checked studies trace under half to an unresolved V gene and leave the rest unexplained. The sample table holds some 14,000 clones, of which 65% to 85% were seen once. The top ten constitute roughly 15% of the sample.

Specimen: tumor tissue. The rearrangement joined TRBV10-3 to TRBJ1-2; no D gene is confidently identified. The sequence derives from an adult with Merkel cell carcinoma. The DNA reads TGTGCCGTCAGAGATATACAGTTAGCCTATGGCTACACCTTC. This sequence encodes CAVRDIQLAYGYTF.